This TCR beta chain was sequenced for a study of cytomegalovirus exposure and HLA in healthy donors. Study-level findings and limits: As was reported, the classifier diagnosed cytomegalovirus status with high specificity and sensitivity. Roughly 170 TCR beta chains were listed as cytomegalovirus-associated.

As regards this clone: Its antigen is undetermined.

V dropped 5 bases and J dropped 1; count of bases not matched to a gene: 6. The length of the CDR3 is 16 residues. Germline V gene sequence: CDR1 SGHNT, CDR2 YYREEE (reference sequence). In the PCR, 60 Vbeta and 13 Jbeta primers were used. Repertoires were generated with immunoSEQ multiplex PCR, while TCRdb's copy carries only in-frame clones and drops some. The sample records roughly 130,000 clones, about 72% being singletons. The V and J genes are TRBV5-4 and TRBJ1-3; TRBD1 agrees at 10 bases. The receptor was derived from a man between 25 and 39 years old in good health and CMV-seropositive. The specimen sequenced was PBMCs. The CDR3 DNA is TGTGCCAGCAGTTCCGGGACAGGGGATTCTGGAAACACCATATATTTT. As protein: CASSSGTGDSGNTIYF.